This T cell receptor (beta chain) emerged from a study of blood T cells in healthy people across ages. PBMCs, at least 6 million per sample, were isolated. As for this clonotype: Its antigen is not known. It may be a read error: a sequence one base away is much more abundant.

The CDR3 spans 14 residues. Germline-derived CDR1 and CDR2 are SGHTA and FQGNSA. The junction had 3 bases not matched to a gene; V was cut back by 4 bases and J by 2 bases. Whole-study results and caveats: Age brought a roughly linear fall in TCR beta diversity measured per million T cells. A conclusive naive versus antigen-experienced comparison was prevented by the unsorted PBMCs.

Then a second PCR, running roughly 7 to 11 cycles, was carried out with a sample-barcoded 5' primer and a J-beta primer mix. Every molecule of cDNA carried a tag from a template-switch adaptor with 12 random nucleotides. A single record per CDR3 protein comes from TCRdb applying MiXCR to the 5' RACE reads. The sample lists hundreds of thousands of distinct CDR3 sequences, around two fifths occurring once. Sequencing input: blood. The chain links TRBV7-2 to TRBJ2-7; 9 nucleotides line up with TRBD2. The receptor comes from a man in his 60s in good health. CDR3 protein: CASSWTSEAYEQYF. The CDR3 DNA reads TGTGCCAGCAGCTGGACTAGCGAGGCCTACGAGCAGTACTTC.